The clone carrying this T cell receptor (beta chain) was detected only a few times. Its cognate antigen is unknown. Sequenced by immunoSEQ multiplex PCR; TCRdb stores in-frame clones only, minus some. The sample consists of 68,000 or so clones, 80% to 85% of them appearing once. The cohort excluded patients with autoimmune disease history or systemic immunosuppression. The sample comes from a study of OX40 agonist ivuxolimab in advanced cancers. Study information: A male proportion of about 80% was recorded, with mean age approximately 56 years and range roughly 23 to 85.

Whole-study results and caveats: Among patients with partial responses at 0.1-3.0 mg/kg, clonal expansion was among the lowest.

The sequencing here drew on CD4+ or CD8+ T cells sorted from blood, taken in a trial of the OX40 agonist ivuxolimab. This clonotype originated in an adult with an advanced solid tumor such as melanoma, head and neck, liver or kidney cancer.

The CDR3 DNA sequence: TGTGCCAGCAGCAATCCCGGGACTGGGACCTACGAGCAGTACTTC. It specifies CASSNPGTGTYEQYF. V is TRBV5-4 and J is TRBJ2-7; D is possibly TRBD2 (6 bases). Germline V gives CDR1 SGHNT, CDR2 YYREEE (reference sequence). The V end lost 4 bases, the J end lost 2 bases, and 16 bases lay between the germline ends. The CDR3 contains 15 residues.